What follows describes a single T cell receptor (beta chain). It lacks a known antigen. Base qualities are not at hand, and no much larger clone is one base apart. The immunoSEQ Assay, a bias-controlled multiplex PCR, was used to amplify TCRbeta CDR3 regions from genomic DNA. Turning to the authors' computational methods: The number of nucleated cells in each sample was estimated from the amplification of reference gene primers within the assay. Sequence reads were collapsed and filtered to measure the absolute abundance of every unique TCRbeta CDR3 rearrangement. Productive Simpson clonality was computed per sample as the square root of Simpson's diversity index over productive rearrangements. TCRdb limited this immuneACCESS table to in-frame rearrangements with V and J called. A share of clones is missing; checked studies link under half to unresolved V genes, and the rest is unexplained. V, J and clone size were drawn from that table, and D and trimming were deduced from the DNA. Present in this sample are a few hundred thousand clones, roughly 84% of which were seen just once. Approximately 0.93% of the sample belongs to the ten largest clones.

CDR1 and CDR2 are drawn from the germline V gene: MDHEN, SYDVKM. V is clipped by 2 bases and J by 1 base, and the sequence between their germline boundaries is 9 bases long. The CDR3, cysteine through phenylalanine, is 14 amino acids long. The read is trimmed to its CDR3 DNA, 42 bases read in frame from base 1. The data were taken from a study of blood T cell repertoires in COVID-19 (TCRdb year 2020). Regarding the complete study: Collaborator samples came from the United States, Italy and Spain and covered acute and convalescent phases of COVID-19. The prospective study material was composed of cDNA or gDNA derived from T cells, B-cell-depleted T cells, or PBMCs. The dataset comprised deeply sampled blood TCRbeta repertoires from subjects exposed to, actively infected with, or recovered from COVID-19. The repertoires were made available in a free public database intended to serve as a resource for research on the immune response to SARS-CoV-2. Samples came from the ongoing ImmuneRACE study (first 160 participants) plus 1,254 subjects from 6 global collaborators. A de-identified subject ID, COVID-19 status, age in years and sex were almost always included in the sample metadata. Where HLA class I and class II types were available, the types were taken from metadata supplied by the sample provider, not from assay-based typing. What the authors observed across the whole study: The quantity of clinical and demographic metadata differed by source and by participant and was supplied without curation.

In the prospective study, participants were roughly 18 to 95 years old, resided in about two dozen geographic areas of the United States, and were enrolled through a virtual design. Cohort assignment in the prospective study relied on participant-reported clinical history from a screening survey and a study questionnaire. Recovered participants in ImmuneRACE Cohort 3 were defined as having two consecutive negative NP/OP PCR tests, clearance from a healthcare professional, or resolution of symptoms. In the prospective study, mobile phlebotomists collected whole blood, serum and a nasopharyngeal or oropharyngeal swab from each participant. Participants in the prospective study had the option to provide additional blood draws and questionnaires over a roughly two-month period. Before DNA extraction, prospective study blood samples were shipped either frozen or at room temperature.

The chain is assembled from TRBV28 and TRBJ2-7, with TRBD2 perhaps the D gene, on 5 matching bases. Sample: PBMCs or T cells enriched from blood (not recorded which). The sequence was obtained from a woman in her 30s who had recovered from COVID-19. The CDR3 region reads CASSLEGYSYEQYF. The nucleotide sequence reads as follows: TGTGCCAGCAGTTTAGAGGGTTATTCCTACGAGCAGTACTTC.